This is a list of T cell receptor beta chains from one sample in a study of OX40 agonist ivuxolimab in advanced cancers. Generated by immunoSEQ multiplex PCR, the TCRdb table keeps only in-frame clones and is missing some. The sample holds under 20,000 clones, about 83% seen once. Specimen: CD4+ or CD8+ T cells sorted from blood, collected in a trial of the OX40 agonist ivuxolimab. The receptors were gathered from an adult with an advanced solid tumor such as melanoma, head and neck, liver or kidney cancer. CDR3s include the opening cysteine and the closing phenylalanine or tryptophan. The D gene is left open where the match is weak. Part of the rows lack a size; the others show once, few, many or a class for expanded clones.

DNA: TGCAGCGTTTCGGTAGGGTTCAACACTGAAGCTTTCTTT
CDR3: CSVSVGFNTEAFF
J: TRBJ1-1
size: -
D: -
V: TRBV29-1

DNA: TGTGCCAGCAGTTTTCAGGGGGCGGCCGGGGAGCTGTTTTTT
CDR3: CASSFQGAAGELFF
J: TRBJ2-2
size: -
D: TRBD1
V: TRBV27

DNA: TGTGCCAGCAGCTTGTCGGTCGTTGGGACCGAGGACACTGAAGCTTTCTTT
CDR3: CASSLSVVGTEDTEAFF
J: TRBJ1-1
size: once
D: -
V: TRBV11-3

DNA: TGTGCCAGCAGCTTCGGGGGCTCTGAAGCTTTCTTT
CDR3: CASSFGGSEAFF
J: TRBJ1-1
size: -
D: -
V: TRBV7-9

DNA: TGTGCCAGCAGCCCCCTGACCGGGGAGCTGTTTTTT
CDR3: CASSPLTGELFF
J: TRBJ2-2
size: once
D: -
V: TRBV6-5

DNA: TGTGCCAGCAGAGCAGGTACCGGGGAGCTGTTTTTT
CDR3: CASRAGTGELFF
J: TRBJ2-2
size: -
D: -
V: TRBV11-2

DNA: TGTGCCAGCAGCCCCCTTGGGGGTAACACTGAAGCTTTCTTT
CDR3: CASSPLGGNTEAFF
J: TRBJ1-1
size: -
D: -
V: TRBV7-6

DNA: TGTGCCAGCAGCGTACTCAGGGAAGGCTACACCTTC
CDR3: CASSVLREGYTF
J: TRBJ1-2
size: few
D: -
V: TRBV11-2

DNA: TGTGCCAGCAGTCCATCCGACGTGGGGATTCGAGGGGGTAAAGAAAAACTGTTTTTT
CDR3: CASSPSDVGIRGGKEKLFF
J: TRBJ1-4
size: -
D: -
V: TRBV28

DNA: TGTGCCAGTAGTACCGCTCAGGGGGCCTCGACTGAAGCTTTCTTT
CDR3: CASSTAQGASTEAFF
J: TRBJ1-1
size: -
D: TRBD1
V: TRBV19

DNA: TGTGCCATCAGTGCCGGGCGGACAGGGGAAGGCTACACCTTC
CDR3: CAISAGRTGEGYTF
J: TRBJ1-2
size: -
D: TRBD1
V: TRBV10-3

DNA: TGTGCCAGCAGCTTAGGGACAGGGAATGAAAAACTGTTTTTT
CDR3: CASSLGTGNEKLFF
J: TRBJ1-4
size: -
D: TRBD1
V: TRBV11-2

DNA: TGTGCCAGCAGCTTGCATTCCTACGAGCAGTACTTC
CDR3: CASSLHSYEQYF
J: TRBJ2-7
size: -
D: -
V: TRBV7-9

DNA: TGTGCCAGCAGTTTTTCCGGGGAGCTGTTTTTT
CDR3: CASSFSGELFF
J: TRBJ2-2
size: -
D: -
V: TRBV28

DNA: TGTGCCAGCACCTCTCTCACCGGGGAGCTGTTTTTT
CDR3: CASTSLTGELFF
J: TRBJ2-2
size: -
D: -
V: TRBV7-3

DNA: TGTGCCAGCAGCTTAAATAACTACCCAGATACGCAGTATTTT
CDR3: CASSLNNYPDTQYF
J: TRBJ2-3
size: -
D: -
V: TRBV7-3

DNA: TGTGCCAGCAGCTTAGCGCCGGTCGCGGACCTCTACAATGAGCAGTTCTTC
CDR3: CASSLAPVADLYNEQFF
J: TRBJ2-1
size: -
D: -
V: TRBV7-9